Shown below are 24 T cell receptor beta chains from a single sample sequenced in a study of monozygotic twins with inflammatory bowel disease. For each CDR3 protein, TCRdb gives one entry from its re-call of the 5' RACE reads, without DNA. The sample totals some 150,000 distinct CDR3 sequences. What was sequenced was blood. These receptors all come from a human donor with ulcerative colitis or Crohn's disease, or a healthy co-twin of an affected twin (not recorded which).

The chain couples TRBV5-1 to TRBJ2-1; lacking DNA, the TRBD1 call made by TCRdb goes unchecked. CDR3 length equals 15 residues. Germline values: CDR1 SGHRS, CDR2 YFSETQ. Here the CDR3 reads CASTTSGGFSDEQFF.

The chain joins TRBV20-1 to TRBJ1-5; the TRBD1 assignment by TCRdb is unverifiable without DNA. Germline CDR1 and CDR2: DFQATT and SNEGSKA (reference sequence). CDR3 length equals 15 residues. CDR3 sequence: CSASRGQGSNQPQHF.

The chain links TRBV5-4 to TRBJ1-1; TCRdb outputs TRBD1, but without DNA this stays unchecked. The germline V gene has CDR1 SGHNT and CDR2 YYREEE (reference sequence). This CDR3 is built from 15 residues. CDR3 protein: CASSLARQMNTEAFF.

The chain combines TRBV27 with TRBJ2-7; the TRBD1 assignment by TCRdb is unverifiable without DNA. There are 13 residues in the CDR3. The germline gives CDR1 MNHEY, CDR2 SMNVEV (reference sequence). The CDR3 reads CASRTGVIDEQYF.

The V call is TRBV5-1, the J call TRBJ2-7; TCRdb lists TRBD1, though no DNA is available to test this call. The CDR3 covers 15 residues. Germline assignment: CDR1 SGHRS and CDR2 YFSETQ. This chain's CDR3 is CASSTGSQTSYEQYF.

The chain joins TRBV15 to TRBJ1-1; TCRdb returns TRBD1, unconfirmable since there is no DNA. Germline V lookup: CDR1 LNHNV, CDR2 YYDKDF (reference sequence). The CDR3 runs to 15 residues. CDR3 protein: CATSRGERVDTEAFF. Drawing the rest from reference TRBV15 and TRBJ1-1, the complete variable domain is DAMVIQNPRYQVTQFGKPVTLSCSQTLNHNVMYWYQQKSSQAPKLLFHYYDKDFNNEADTPDNFQSRRPNTSFCFLDIRSPGLGDTAMYLCATSRGERVDTEAFFGQGTRLTVV.

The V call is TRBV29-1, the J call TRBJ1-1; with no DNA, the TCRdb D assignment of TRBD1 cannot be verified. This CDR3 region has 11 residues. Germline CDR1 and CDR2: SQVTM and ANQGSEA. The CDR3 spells CSGTGKAEAFF.

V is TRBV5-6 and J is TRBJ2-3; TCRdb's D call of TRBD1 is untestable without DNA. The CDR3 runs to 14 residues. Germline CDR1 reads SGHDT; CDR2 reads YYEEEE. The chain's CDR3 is CASSPSSGGDTQYF.

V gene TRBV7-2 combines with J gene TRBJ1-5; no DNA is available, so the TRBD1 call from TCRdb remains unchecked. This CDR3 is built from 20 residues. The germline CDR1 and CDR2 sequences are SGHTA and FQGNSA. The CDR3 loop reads CASSSRVGTGGFHSNQPQHF.

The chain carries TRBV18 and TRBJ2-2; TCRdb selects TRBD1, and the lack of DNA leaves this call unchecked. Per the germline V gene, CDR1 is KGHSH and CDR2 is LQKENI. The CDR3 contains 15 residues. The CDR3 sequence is CASSPEGHYTGELFF.

CDR3 in amino acids: CASSTGLAGGTEAFF. The V and J genes are TRBV7-9 and TRBJ1-1; TCRdb gives TRBD1 as the D gene, but with no DNA this cannot be confirmed. This CDR3 region has 15 residues. Looked up from germline, CDR1 is SEHNR and CDR2 is FQNEAQ (reference sequence).

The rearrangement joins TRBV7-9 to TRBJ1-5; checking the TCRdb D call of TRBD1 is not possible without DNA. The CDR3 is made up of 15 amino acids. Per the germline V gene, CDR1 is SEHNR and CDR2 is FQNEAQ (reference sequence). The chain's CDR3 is CASSYGQGGNQPQHF.

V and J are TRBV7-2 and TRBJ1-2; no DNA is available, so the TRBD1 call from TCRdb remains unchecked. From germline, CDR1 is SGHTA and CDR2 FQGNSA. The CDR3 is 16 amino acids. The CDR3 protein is CASSFSPETGYGGYTF.

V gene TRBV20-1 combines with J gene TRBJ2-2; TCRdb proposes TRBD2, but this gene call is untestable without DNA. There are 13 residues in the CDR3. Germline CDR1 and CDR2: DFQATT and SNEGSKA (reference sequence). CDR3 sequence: CSVAWGDGGELFF.

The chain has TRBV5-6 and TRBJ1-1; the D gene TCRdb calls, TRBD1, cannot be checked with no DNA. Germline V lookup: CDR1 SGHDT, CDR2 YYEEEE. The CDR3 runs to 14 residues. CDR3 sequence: CASSLGDRGTEAFF.

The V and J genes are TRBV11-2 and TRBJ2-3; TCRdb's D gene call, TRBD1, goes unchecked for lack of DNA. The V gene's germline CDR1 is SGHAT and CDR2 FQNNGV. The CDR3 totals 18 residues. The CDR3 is CASSSLPSRQVRADTQYF.

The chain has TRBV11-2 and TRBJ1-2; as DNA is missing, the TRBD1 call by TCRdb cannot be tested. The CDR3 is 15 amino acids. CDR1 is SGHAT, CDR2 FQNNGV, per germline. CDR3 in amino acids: CASTPRTGPNYGYTF.

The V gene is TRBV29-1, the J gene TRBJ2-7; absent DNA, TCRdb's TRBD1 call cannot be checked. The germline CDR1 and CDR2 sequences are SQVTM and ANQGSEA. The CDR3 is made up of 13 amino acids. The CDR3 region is CSVETGGAYEQYF.

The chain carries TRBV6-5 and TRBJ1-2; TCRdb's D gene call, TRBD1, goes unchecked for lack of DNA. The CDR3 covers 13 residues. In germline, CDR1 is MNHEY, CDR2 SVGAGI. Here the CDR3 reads CASKLGGRDGYTF.

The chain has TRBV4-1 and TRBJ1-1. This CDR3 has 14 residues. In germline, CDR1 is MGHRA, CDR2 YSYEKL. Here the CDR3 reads CASSQDSNGREAFF.

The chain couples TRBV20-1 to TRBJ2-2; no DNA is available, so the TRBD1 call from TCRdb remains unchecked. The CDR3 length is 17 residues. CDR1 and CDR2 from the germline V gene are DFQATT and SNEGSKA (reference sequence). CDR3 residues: CSARDYGTGGSTGELFF.

CDR3 protein: CASSLSGEQFF. The chain combines TRBV7-2 with TRBJ2-1; checking the TCRdb D call of TRBD1 is not possible without DNA. Germline V CDR1 and CDR2: SGHTA, FQGNSA. The CDR3 is made up of 11 amino acids.

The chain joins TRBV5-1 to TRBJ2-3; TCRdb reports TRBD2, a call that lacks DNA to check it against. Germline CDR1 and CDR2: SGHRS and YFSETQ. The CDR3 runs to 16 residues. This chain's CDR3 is CASRVNSVRGTDTQYF.

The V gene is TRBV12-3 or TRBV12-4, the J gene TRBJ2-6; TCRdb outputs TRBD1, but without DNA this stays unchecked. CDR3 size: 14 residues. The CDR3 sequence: CASSRTAGANVLTF.